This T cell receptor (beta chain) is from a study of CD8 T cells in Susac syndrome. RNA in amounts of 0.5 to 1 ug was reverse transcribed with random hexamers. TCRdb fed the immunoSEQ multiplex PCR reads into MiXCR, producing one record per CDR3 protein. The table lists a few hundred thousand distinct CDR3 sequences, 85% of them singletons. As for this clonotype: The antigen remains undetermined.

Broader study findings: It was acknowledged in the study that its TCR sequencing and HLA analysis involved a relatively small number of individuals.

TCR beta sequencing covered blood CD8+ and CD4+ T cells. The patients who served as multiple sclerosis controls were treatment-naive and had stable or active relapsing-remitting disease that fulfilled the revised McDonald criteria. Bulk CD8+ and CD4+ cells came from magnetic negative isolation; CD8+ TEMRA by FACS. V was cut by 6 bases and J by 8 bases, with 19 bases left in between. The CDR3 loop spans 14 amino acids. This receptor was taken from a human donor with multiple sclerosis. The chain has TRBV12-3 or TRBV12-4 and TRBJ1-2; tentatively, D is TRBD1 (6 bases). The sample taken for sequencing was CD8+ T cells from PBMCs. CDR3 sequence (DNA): TGTGCCAGCAGACCCGTTGGGGGGCGTCTCGGCTACACCTTC. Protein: CASRPVGGRLGYTF.